These T cell receptor beta chains were read from a single sample in a study of blood T cell repertoires in COVID-19. The protocol was immunoSEQ multiplex PCR, while the TCRdb copy is restricted to in-frame clones and leaves out a portion. The profile shows around 200,000 clones, 80% to 90% of them singletons. The sequencing sample was made of peripheral blood. The receptor set was obtained from a man between 60 and 70 years old with acute or convalescent COVID-19. Each CDR3 is given with its conserved first and last residue. The D gene is left open where the match is weak. A clone size is listed for some rows: how often the clone was seen (once, few, many), or a class if it is expanded.

NA	NA	TRBJ2-3	TRBV9	TGTGCCAGCAGCCTTGACAGCCGCACAGATACGCAGTATTTT	CASSLDSRTDTQYF
NA	TRBD1	TRBJ1-1	TRBV3-1/TRBV3-2	TGTGCCAGCAGCCACCTGACAGGGGTCACTGAAGCTTTCTTT	CASSHLTGVTEAFF
NA	TRBD1	TRBJ1-6	TRBV19	TGTGCCAGTAGCCCGCGGGACAGGGATTCACCCCTCCACTTT	CASSPRDRDSPLHF
NA	NA	TRBJ2-5	TRBV3-1/TRBV3-2	TGTGCCAGCAGCCCTTTTTCAGGGTCAATGGTGACCCAGTACTTC	CASSPFSGSMVTQYF
NA	NA	TRBJ2-4	TRBV6-1	TGTGCCAGCAGTGAGGGGACATACAGGGTGGTAGCCAAAAACATTCAGTACTTC	CASSEGTYRVVAKNIQYF
NA	TRBD2	TRBJ2-3	TRBV19	TGTGCCAGTAGTCCCCCGGGACTAGGTTCAGATACGCAGTATTTT	CASSPPGLGSDTQYF
NA	NA	TRBJ2-4	TRBV6-6	TGTGCCAGCAGTTACGGCGGGGCCAAAAACATTCAGTACTTC	CASSYGGAKNIQYF
once	NA	TRBJ2-1	TRBV2	TGTGCCAGCAGTTTAGAGATGGTTGGGAGGCATGAGCAGTTCTTC	CASSLEMVGRHEQFF
NA	TRBD1	TRBJ1-6	TRBV7-9	TGTGCCAGCAGCGCCAGGGACAGGGCAATTTCACCCCTCCACTTT	CASSARDRAISPLHF
NA	TRBD2	TRBJ2-7	TRBV7-2	TGTGCCAGCAGCTTCGCGGGGACTAGGGGGGAGCAGTACTTC	CASSFAGTRGEQYF
NA	TRBD1	TRBJ1-5	TRBV19	TGTGCCAGTAGCCTGGACCACCGACAGGGTCATCTCGGTCAGCCCCAGCATTTT	CASSLDHRQGHLGQPQHF
NA	TRBD1	TRBJ1-4	TRBV11-2	TGTGCCAGCAGCAGGGACAGGGCTAATGAAAAACTGTTTTTT	CASSRDRANEKLFF
few	NA	TRBJ1-1	TRBV4-1	TGCGCCAGCAGCCAAGATACCGGGGGAGAAGCTTTCTTT	CASSQDTGGEAFF
NA	NA	TRBJ1-2	TRBV27	TGTGCCAGCAGTCCTATAGCCGGTCCCCGGGGGAACTATGGCTACACCTTC	CASSPIAGPRGNYGYTF
NA	NA	TRBJ2-5	TRBV6-5	TGTGCCACCCGGGGTACCCAAGAGACCCAGTACTTC	CATRGTQETQYF
NA	NA	TRBJ2-7	TRBV5-3	TGTGCCAGAAGTTCTATCGACTGTGCCTACGAGCAGTACTTC	CARSSIDCAYEQYF
NA	NA	TRBJ2-5	TRBV28	TGTGCCAGCAGTCCCCCCCAGCGGATCCAAGAGACCCAGTACTTC	CASSPPQRIQETQYF
NA	NA	TRBJ2-5	TRBV28	TGTGCCAGCAGTTTAGACCGGGACATCCTACAAGAGACCCAGTACTTC	CASSLDRDILQETQYF
NA	NA	TRBJ1-6	TRBV2	TGTGCCAGCAGTGAAGTAGGGGGTGATTCACCCCTCCACTTT	CASSEVGGDSPLHF
NA	TRBD1	TRBJ1-1	TRBV2	TGTGCCAGCAGTGAAGGGGGACAGGAGAACACTGAAGCTTTCTTT	CASSEGGQENTEAFF
few	NA	TRBJ1-1	TRBV14	TGTGCCAGCAGCCCACAGGGTGTTACTGAAGCTTTCTTT	CASSPQGVTEAFF
NA	NA	TRBJ2-3	TRBV7-2	TGTGCCAGCAGCCCCCGACATAGCACAGATACGCAGTATTTT	CASSPRHSTDTQYF
NA	TRBD1	TRBJ1-3	TRBV7-9	TGTGCCAGCAGCACCTTGACAGGGGGTATAAGCGGAAACACCATATATTTT	CASSTLTGGISGNTIYF
NA	NA	TRBJ2-5	TRBV6-5	TGTGCCAGCAGTTACTCAGGGAGAGAGACCCAGTACTTC	CASSYSGRETQYF
NA	TRBD2	TRBJ2-7	TRBV6-5	TGTGCCAGCAGTTCCCGGGGAGGGTTTGGCGAGCAGTACTTC	CASSSRGGFGEQYF
NA	NA	TRBJ2-2	TRBV6-1	TGTGCCAGCAGTGAAGTCCTAACGAACACCGGGGAGCTGTTTTTT	CASSEVLTNTGELFF
NA	NA	TRBJ2-7	TRBV7-3	TGTGCCAGCAGCCCCCGCGGTGGATACGAGCAGTACTTC	CASSPRGGYEQYF
NA	NA	TRBJ2-3	TRBV7-3	TGTGCCAGCAGCCCTCTGGGGCGGACTATACTCACAGATACGCAGTATTTT	CASSPLGRTILTDTQYF
few	NA	TRBJ1-1	TRBV5-6	TGTGCCAGCAGCTTGAGGGGAGGCGGCACTGAAGCTTTCTTT	CASSLRGGGTEAFF
few	NA	TRBJ1-2	TRBV19	TGTGCCAGTAGTATGGCTCAGAAGAATGGCTACACCTTC	CASSMAQKNGYTF
NA	NA	TRBJ1-1	TRBV11-3	TGTGCCAGCAGCTTGGGAGGGGGGGAGAACACTGAAGCTTTCTTT	CASSLGGGENTEAFF
NA	TRBD2	TRBJ2-3	TRBV9	TGTGCCAGCGCCCCTAGCGGGAGCTCAGATACGCAGTATTTT	CASAPSGSSDTQYF
once	NA	TRBJ1-4	TRBV5-5	TGTGCCAGCAGGAAACTGACAGGTGGTGAAAAACTGTTTTTT	CASRKLTGGEKLFF
NA	TRBD2	TRBJ2-1	TRBV5-1	TGCGCCAGCAGCGCGGGACTAGCGACTTACAATGAGCAGTTCTTC	CASSAGLATYNEQFF
NA	NA	TRBJ2-1	TRBV5-1	TGCGCCAGCAGCTTGCAATTTACCGACGGGGAGCAGTTCTTC	CASSLQFTDGEQFF
NA	NA	TRBJ2-2	TRBV2	TGTGCCAGCAGTCCAGGGGGGCTTAGTACCGGGGAGCTGTTTTTT	CASSPGGLSTGELFF
NA	TRBD1	TRBJ2-7	TRBV28	TGTGCCAGCAGTTTTGCCCTACAGGGGGAGCAGTACTTC	CASSFALQGEQYF
NA	NA	TRBJ2-7	TRBV3-1/TRBV3-2	TGTGCCAGCAGCCAAGGCAGGGTGGGCAACGAGCAGTACTTC	CASSQGRVGNEQYF
NA	NA	TRBJ2-2	TRBV9	TGTGCCAGCAGCGTAGCGTCCAGGGGTACCGGGGAGCTGTTTTTT	CASSVASRGTGELFF
NA	TRBD2	TRBJ2-3	TRBV4-2	TGTGCCAGCAGCCAAGATGGACCCAGCGGGAGTCCGGGGGATACGCAGTATTTT	CASSQDGPSGSPGDTQYF
NA	TRBD2	TRBJ2-1	TRBV5-8	TGTGCCAGCAGCTCAGGACTAGGGAGCTCCTACAATGAGCAGTTCTTC	CASSSGLGSSYNEQFF
NA	TRBD1	TRBJ1-2	TRBV19	TGTGCCAGTAGTCTGGTCCCGGGACAGGGTAACTATGGCTACACCTTC	CASSLVPGQGNYGYTF
NA	TRBD2	TRBJ2-1	TRBV6-5	TGTGCCAGCAGCCCCTGGCGGGAGATCCACAATGAGCAGTTCTTC	CASSPWREIHNEQFF
NA	NA	TRBJ1-4	TRBV5-1	TGCGCCAGCAGCTCGGCAGGGATACCTAATGAAAAACTGTTTTTT	CASSSAGIPNEKLFF